This TCR beta chain was recorded in a study of T-cell memory formation after mild COVID-19. Study details: TCR clusters were mostly donor specific.

MiXCR was run by TCRdb on the 5' RACE reads, yielding one entry per CDR3 protein. The sample contains 85,000 to 120,000 distinct CDR3 sequences, over 15% of which appear only once. Whole-study findings and limits: The study found contracting CD4+ clones mainly in CM and EM and contracting CD8+ clones in EMRA.

V was pared by 5 bases and J by 0 bases, with 17 bases of the junction left unmatched. The CDR3 length is 19 residues. Germline CDR1 and CDR2: SGHVS and FNYEAQ. This clonotype was seen only a few times. Its specificity is not known. Sequencing input: PBMCs or a T cell subset sorted from them (not recorded which). This chain links TRBV7-6 with TRBJ2-5; 8 bases map to TRBD2. This clonotype was obtained from an adult woman who had mild COVID-19 (a few samples of this study predate the infection). Cell type and time point are not known. CDR3 sequence reads: CASSHRAAGGSRYQETQYF. The CDR3 coding sequence is TGTGCCAGCAGCCATAGGGCGGCGGGGGGCTCCCGGTACCAAGAGACCCAGTACTTC.